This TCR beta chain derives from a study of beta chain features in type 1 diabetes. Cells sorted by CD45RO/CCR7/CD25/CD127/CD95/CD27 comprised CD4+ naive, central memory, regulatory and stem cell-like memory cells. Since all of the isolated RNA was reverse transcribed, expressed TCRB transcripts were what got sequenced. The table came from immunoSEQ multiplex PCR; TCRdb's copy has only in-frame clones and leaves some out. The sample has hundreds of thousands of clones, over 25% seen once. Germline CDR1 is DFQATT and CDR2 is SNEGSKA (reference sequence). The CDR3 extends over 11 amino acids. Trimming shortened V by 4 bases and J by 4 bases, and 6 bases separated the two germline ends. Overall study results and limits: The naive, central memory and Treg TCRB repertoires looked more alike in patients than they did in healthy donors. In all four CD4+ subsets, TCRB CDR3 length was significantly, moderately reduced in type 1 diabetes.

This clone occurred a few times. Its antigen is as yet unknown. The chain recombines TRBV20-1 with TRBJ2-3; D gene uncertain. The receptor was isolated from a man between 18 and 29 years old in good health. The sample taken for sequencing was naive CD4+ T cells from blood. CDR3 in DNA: TGCAGTGCTACATTCCCAGATACGCAGTATTTT. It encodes CSATFPDTQYF.